This TCR beta chain was captured in a study of CD8 T cells in Susac syndrome. Remarks on this clonotype: Its antigen is currently unknown.

RNA totalling roughly 0.45 to 1 ug underwent reverse transcription with random hexamers. Multiplex PCR with immunoSEQ amplified the TCR beta CDR3 across 54 Vbeta and 13 Jbeta. TCRdb recomputed calls from the immunoSEQ multiplex PCR reads with MiXCR, one row per CDR3 protein. The table has 75,000 to 80,000 distinct CDR3 sequences, roughly 94% seen once. Whole-study results and caveats: The total CD8+ repertoires yielded sixteen Susac-specific public clones and the CD8+ TEMRA repertoires yielded 4 or 5.

Sequencing used CD8+ T cells from PBMCs. The receptor's source is a human donor with Susac syndrome.

The CDR3 loop is CASSPSAFTTDTQYF. CDR3 nucleotides: TGCGCCAGCAGCCCGAGCGCATTCACCACAGATACGCAGTATTTT. The rearrangement uses TRBV5-1 and TRBJ2-3; D is ambiguous. Trimming removed 4 bases at V and 2 bases at J, with 14 bases between. This CDR3 has 15 amino acids. Germline V gene data show CDR1 as SGHRS and CDR2 as YFSETQ.